The entry below describes one TCR beta chain. Its cognate antigen is unknown. The sample is drawn from a study of a mutant IDH1 vaccine in newly diagnosed glioma. Study context: The earlier regimen, radiotherapy, temozolomide, or both, was most often both. Notes on the study in general: The vaccine induced immune responses, and these occurred in around 94% of patients. Changes in top peripheral clonotypes did not appear linked to pseudoprogression.

The repertoire was sequenced with immunoSEQ multiplex PCR; TCRdb's copy has only in-frame clones and lacks some. In the table there are tens of thousands of clones, roughly 93% of which are singletons. Time point denoted: baseline, week 1 (first vaccination visit). Treatment: pre-vaccination baseline after standard-of-care therapy. Patients carried new grade 3 or 4 IDH1-mutant astrocytomas lacking nuclear ATRX. The CDR3 length is 14 residues. The J segment lost 4 bases and the V segment lost 2 bases, leaving 4 bases of the junction unmatched. Germline CDR1 is GTSNPN and CDR2 is SVGIG (reference sequence).

V is TRBV30 and J is TRBJ1-5, with 8 positions matching TRBD1. The clonotype was recovered from a man aged 35 to 55 with glioma. Sequencing was performed on PBMCs, taken from a glioma patient treated with radiotherapy, temozolomide or both. CDR3 sequence: CAWSQGADNQPQHF. The CDR3, as DNA: TGTGCCTGGAGTCAGGGGGCTGATAATCAGCCCCAGCATTTT.